This record covers a single TCR beta chain. The target of this receptor is not known. No quality values exist for individual bases; no much larger clone is one base distant. Including the terminal cysteine and phenylalanine, the CDR3 comprises 14 residues. The DNA shown is the 42-base CDR3, in frame from base 1. The germline V gene encodes CDR1 SGHNT and CDR2 YYREEE (reference sequence). The germline ends are 7 bases apart after V is trimmed by 0 bases and J by 0 bases. The sample belongs to a study of T cell changes during pregnancy in multiple sclerosis (dated by TCRdb to 2018 to 2020). Some background on the complete study: The study examined how the T cell repertoire changed over the course of pregnancy in women with multiple sclerosis.

The library was generated by the immunoSEQ multiplex PCR assay. The source is immuneACCESS, and TCRdb retained only in-frame sequences with V and J called. Part of the clones is not carried over; for the studies checked, unresolved V genes explain less than half of this, and the remainder is unexplained. The sample table contains under 75,000 clones; only one count was recorded for 75% to 95% of them. The ten largest clones take up 2% to 2.5% of the sample. The rearranged segments are TRBV5-4 and TRBJ2-7; matching of 5 bases hints at TRBD2 as the D gene. The sequences come from peripheral blood, collected in the first trimester of pregnancy. The receptor was isolated from a female donor with multiple sclerosis, enrolled in a pregnancy study. The CDR3 is CASSLAGDSYEQYF. The sequenced DNA is TGTGCCAGCAGCTTGGCCGGGGACTCCTACGAGCAGTACTTC. The full variable domain, with segments outside the CDR3 supplied by the reference TRBV5-4 and TRBJ2-7 proteins, appears as ETGVTQSPTHLIKTRGQQVTLRCSSQSGHNTVSWYQQALGQGPQFIFQYYREEENGRGNFPPRFSGLQFPNYSSELNVNALELDDSALYLCASSLAGDSYEQYFGPGTRLTVT.